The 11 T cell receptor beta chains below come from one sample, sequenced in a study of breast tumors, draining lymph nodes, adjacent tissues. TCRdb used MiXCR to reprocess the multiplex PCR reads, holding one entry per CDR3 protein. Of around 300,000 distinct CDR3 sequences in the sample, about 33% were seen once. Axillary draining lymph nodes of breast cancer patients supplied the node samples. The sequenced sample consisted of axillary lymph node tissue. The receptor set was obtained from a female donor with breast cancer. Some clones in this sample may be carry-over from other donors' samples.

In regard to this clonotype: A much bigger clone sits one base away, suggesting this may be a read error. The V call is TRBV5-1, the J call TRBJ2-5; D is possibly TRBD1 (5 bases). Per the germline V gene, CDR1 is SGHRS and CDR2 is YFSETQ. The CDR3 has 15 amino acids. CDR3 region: CACSSTGQAQETQYF. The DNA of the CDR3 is TGCGCCTGCAGCTCGACCGGACAAGCCCAAGAGACCCAGTACTTC. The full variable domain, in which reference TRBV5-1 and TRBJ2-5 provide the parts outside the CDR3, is KAGVTQTPRYLIKTRGQQVTLSCSPISGHRSVSWYQQTPGQGLQFLFEYFSETQRNKGNFPGRFSGRQFSNSRSEMNVSTLELGDSALYLCACSSTGQAQETQYFGPGTRLLVL.

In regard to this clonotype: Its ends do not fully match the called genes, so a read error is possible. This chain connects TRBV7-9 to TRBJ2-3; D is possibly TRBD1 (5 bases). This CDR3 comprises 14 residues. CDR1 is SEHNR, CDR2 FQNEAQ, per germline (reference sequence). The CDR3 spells CASGLDTLENTQYF. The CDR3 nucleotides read TGTGCCAGCGGCTTGGACACGTTGGAGAATACGCAGTATTTT.

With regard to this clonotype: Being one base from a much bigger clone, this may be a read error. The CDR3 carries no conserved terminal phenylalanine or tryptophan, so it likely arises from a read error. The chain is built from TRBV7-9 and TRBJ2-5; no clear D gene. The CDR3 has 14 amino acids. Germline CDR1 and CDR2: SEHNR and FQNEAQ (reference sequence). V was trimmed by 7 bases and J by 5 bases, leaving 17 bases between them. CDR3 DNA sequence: TGTGCCAGCACCCAATCTGGGTTTCGGGAGACCCAGTACCTC. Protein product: CASTQSGFRETQYL.

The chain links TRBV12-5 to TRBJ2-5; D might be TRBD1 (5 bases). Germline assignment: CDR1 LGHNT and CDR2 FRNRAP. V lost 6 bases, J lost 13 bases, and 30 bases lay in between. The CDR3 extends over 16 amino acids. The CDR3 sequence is CASGYTGLVPGSHRYF. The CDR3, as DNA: TGTGCTAGTGGATACACAGGTTTGGTACCGGGCAGCCACCGGTACTTC.

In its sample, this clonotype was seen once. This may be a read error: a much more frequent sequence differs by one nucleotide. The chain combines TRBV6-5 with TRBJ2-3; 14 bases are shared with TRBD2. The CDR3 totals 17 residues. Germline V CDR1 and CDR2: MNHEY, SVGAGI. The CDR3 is CASSYAGTSGSTGTQYF. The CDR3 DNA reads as TGTGCCAGCAGTTACGCCGGGACTAGCGGGAGCACAGGTACGCAGTATTTT.

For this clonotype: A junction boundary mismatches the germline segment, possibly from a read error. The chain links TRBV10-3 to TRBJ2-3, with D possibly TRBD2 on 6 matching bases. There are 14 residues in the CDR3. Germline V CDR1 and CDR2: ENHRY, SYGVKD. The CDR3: CASSRTGAAVTQYF. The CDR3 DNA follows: TGTGCCAGCAGTCGTACGGGAGCGGCAGTTACGCAGTATTTT.

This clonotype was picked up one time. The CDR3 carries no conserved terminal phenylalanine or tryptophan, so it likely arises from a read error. The CDR3 is CAISTLAGGPYSTQYL. The CDR3 DNA reads as TGTGCCATCAGCACGCTAGCGGGAGGGCCCTATTCTACGCAGTATCTT. The gene calls are TRBV6-4 and TRBJ2-3, with TRBD2 identical over 12 bases. The CDR3 is 16 residues long. Germline CDR1 reads MRHNA; CDR2 reads SNTAGT. Unmatched junction bases numbered 16, after V lost 10 bases and J lost 8 bases.

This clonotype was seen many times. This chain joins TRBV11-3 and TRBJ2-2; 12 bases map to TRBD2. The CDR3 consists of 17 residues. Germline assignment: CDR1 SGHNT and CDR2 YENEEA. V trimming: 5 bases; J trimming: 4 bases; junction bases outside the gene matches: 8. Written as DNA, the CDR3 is TGTGCCAGCAGCCGACTAGCGGGAGCAACGGGCACCGGGGAGCTGTTTTTT. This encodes CASSRLAGATGTGELFF.

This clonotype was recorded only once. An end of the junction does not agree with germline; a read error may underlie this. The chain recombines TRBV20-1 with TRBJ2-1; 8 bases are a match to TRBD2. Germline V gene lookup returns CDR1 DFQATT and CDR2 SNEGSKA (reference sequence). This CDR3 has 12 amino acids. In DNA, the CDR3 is TGCAGTGCTTACGGGGGGGGCGATGAGCCGTTCTTC. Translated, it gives CSAYGGGDEPFF.

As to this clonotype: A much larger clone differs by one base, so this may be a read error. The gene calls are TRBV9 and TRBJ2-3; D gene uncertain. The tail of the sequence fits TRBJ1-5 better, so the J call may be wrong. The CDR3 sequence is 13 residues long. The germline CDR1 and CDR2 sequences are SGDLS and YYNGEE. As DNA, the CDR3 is TGTGCCAGCAGCGCAGACCCCACAGATACGCAGCATTTT. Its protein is CASSADPTDTQHF.

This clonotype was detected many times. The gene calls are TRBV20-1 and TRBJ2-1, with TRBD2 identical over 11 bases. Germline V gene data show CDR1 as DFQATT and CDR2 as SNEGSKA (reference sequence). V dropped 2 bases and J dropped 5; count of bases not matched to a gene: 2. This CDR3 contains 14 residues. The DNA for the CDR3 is TGCAGTGCTAGACCGGGACTAGCGGACAATGAGCAGTTCTTC. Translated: CSARPGLADNEQFF.